These 8 T cell receptor beta chains share one sample of origin, sequenced in a study of shared clonotypes between healthy human individuals. Here immunoSEQ multiplex PCR was the method, and the copy in TCRdb shows in-frame clones only, minus some. The sample gives about 2 million clones, about 95% of which show up once; approximately 1.2% is in the top ten. The naive CD8 fraction comprised CD45RO-negative cells positively selected for CCR7 and excluded terminally differentiated effector memory CD45RA+ cells. Sequencing was carried out using naive CD8+ T cells sorted from blood. The source of these receptors is a man aged 18 to 30 in good health.

V is TRBV27 and J is TRBJ2-7; D perhaps matches TRBD2 (6 bases). Trimming took off 3 bases at V and 11 bases at J, with 20 bases between the two ends. This CDR3 is built from 14 residues. Germline CDR1 and CDR2: MNHEY and SMNVEV (reference sequence). CDR3 protein: CASSLAPGAGPEYF. The CDR3 nucleotides are TGTGCCAGCAGTTTGGCCCCGGGAGCCGGCCCTGAGTACTTC.

Worth noting for this clone: In the same sample, other DNA sequences code for this CDR3. V gene TRBV11-2 combines with J gene TRBJ2-7; the D gene is possibly TRBD1 (6 bases). This CDR3 region has 13 residues. Germline V lookup: CDR1 SGHAT, CDR2 FQNNGV. Trimming shortened V by 0 bases and J by 3 bases, and 6 bases separated the two germline ends. The DNA for the CDR3 is TGTGCCAGCAGCTTAGAAGGGGGCTACGAGCAGTACTTC. It encodes CASSLEGGYEQYF.

This chain's CDR3 is CASSSQGRGYGYTF. The CDR3 DNA reads TGTGCCAGCAGTTCGCAGGGTCGAGGCTATGGCTACACCTTC. The chain uses TRBV27 and TRBJ1-2; a weak D match, TRBD1 (5 bases). This CDR3 has 14 residues. CDR1 MNHEY and CDR2 SMNVEV come from the germline V gene (reference sequence). The V end lost 4 bases, the J end lost 4 bases, and 13 bases lay between the germline ends.

The chain joins TRBV1 to TRBJ1-5. TRBV1 is marked as a pseudogene. The CDR3 covers 20 residues. This CDR3 reads CTSSQDRGAQNSYSNQPQHF. The CDR3 coding sequence is TGCACCAGCAGCCAAGATCGGGGTGCCCAAAACTCGTATAGCAATCAGCCCCAGCATTTT.

The V and J genes are TRBV10-1 and TRBJ2-2; D gene unclear. Germline CDR1 is WNHNN and CDR2 is SYGVQD (reference sequence). V gave up 4 bases and J gave up 0 bases, with 6 bases separating them. This CDR3 has 14 amino acids. Written as DNA, the CDR3 is TGCGCCAGCAGTGTAGGTGCGAACACCGGGGAGCTGTTTTTT. Translated: CASSVGANTGELFF.

The chain joins TRBV11-2 to TRBJ1-6, with D uncertain. Germline V lookup: CDR1 SGHAT, CDR2 FQNNGV. V was trimmed by 0 bases and J by 7 bases, leaving 16 bases between them. CDR3 length equals 17 residues. In DNA form, the CDR3 reads TGTGCCAGCAGCTTAGATTTCTCCGGGTCGCAAAATTCACCCCTCCACTTT. Translation gives CASSLDFSGSQNSPLHF. The complete variable domain, with remaining parts taken from reference TRBV11-2 and TRBJ1-6, reads EAGVAQSPRYKIIEKRQSVAFWCNPISGHATLYWYQQILGQGPKLLIQFQNNGVVDDSQLPKDRFSAERLKGVDSTLKIQPAKLEDSAVYLCASSLDFSGSQNSPLHFGNGTRLTVT.

This clone was seen only once. The CDR3 spells CASSELIYGESGELFF. DNA of the CDR3: TGTGCCAGCAGTGAACTTATTTACGGGGAGTCCGGGGAGCTGTTTTTT. The chain links TRBV6-1 to TRBJ2-2; maybe TRBD2 (5 bases). From germline, CDR1 is MNHNS and CDR2 SASEGT. V was pared by 2 bases and J by 6 bases, with 16 bases between. There are 16 residues in the CDR3.

This chain links TRBV30 with TRBJ1-2; D is ambiguous. Trimming removed 3 bases from V and 12 bases from J, with 14 bases in between. CDR1 is GTSNPN, CDR2 SVGIG, per germline (reference sequence). The CDR3 totals 11 residues. The CDR3 nucleotides read TGTGCCTGGAGAAGCCTCGAAGGCGACACCTTC. Its translation is CAWRSLEGDTF.